This T cell receptor (beta chain) emerged from a study of graft-versus-host responses after intestinal transplantation. Study details: Recipients received multivisceral, liver-intestinal, or isolated intestinal transplants. Overall study results and limits: The study found high graft-versus-host to host-versus-graft clonal ratios in allografts of patients with graft-donor T cell macrochimerism.

The data were produced by immunoSEQ multiplex PCR, yet TCRdb's version contains in-frame clones alone and is incomplete. Here the sample spans roughly 110,000 clones, 85% to 95% being singletons. Points on this clone: As yet, its antigen is unknown.

The clonotype originates from a human donor who was the organ donor for an intestinal transplant. The sequenced sample was unstimulated CD8+ T cells sorted from spleen or lymph node cells, obtained before transplant.

CDR3 region: CASSYGGGTGELFF. In nucleotides, the CDR3 is TGTGCCAGCAGTTACGGGGGGGGCACCGGGGAGCTGTTTTTT. The V gene is TRBV6-5, the J gene TRBJ2-2, with 7 bases that match TRBD2. V shed 2 bases and J 4 bases; nucleotides not matched to a gene: 1. The germline CDR1 and CDR2 sequences are MNHEY and SVGAGI. CDR3 size: 14 residues.